This passage covers 8 T cell receptor beta chains from one sample sequenced in a study of regulatory T cells in long-lasting Graves disease (dated by TCRdb to about 2021). Library construction relied on multiplex PCR. TCRdb shows the sequencer as Illumina HiSeq 4000. TCR beta libraries were built with iRepertoire HTBI primers and Arm-PCR amplification of CDR3 regions. TCRdb trimmed the raw reads at Q25, called clones with MiXCR and kept productive beta chains. Entries are consolidated by CDR3 protein sequence, retaining the most common genes and DNA. This sample holds around 480,000 distinct CDR3 sequences; 15% to 20% were observed only once. Of the sample, 12% falls within the top ten clones. The sample's time point label is to be understood as: newly diagnosed GD, antithyroid drugs for less than 3 months. For both TCR sequencing and RNA sequencing, RNA was extracted from PBMCs using TRIzol. The same specimen was also included in a second study, on T cells in Graves' hyperthyroidism and ophthalmopathy.

The material sequenced was peripheral blood mononuclear cells (PBMCs), taken at new diagnosis, from a patient treated with antithyroid drugs. These receptors all come from a man in his forties with Graves disease. Donor details come from another sample of the same person, matched by shared clones.

J is TRBJ2-3 and V is TRBV6-1; D tentatively fits TRBD1 or TRBD2 (5 bases each). V was cut by 7 bases and J by 5 bases, with 16 bases left in between. This CDR3 spans 14 amino acids. Germline V CDR1 and CDR2: MNHNS, SASEGT. DNA for the CDR3: TGTGCCAGCACCCTCGGGCTGGGGGAAGATACGCAGTATTTT. Translation gives CASTLGLGEDTQYF.

This clonotype appeared many times. This chain joins TRBV20-1 and TRBJ2-1; D perhaps matches TRBD2 (6 bases). Trimming took off 4 bases at V and 6 bases at J, with 19 bases between the two ends. CDR1 DFQATT and CDR2 SNEGSKA come from the germline V gene (reference sequence). This CDR3 is 15 amino acids long. The CDR3 is CSATYSGPLGNEQFF. The CDR3 coding sequence is TGCAGTGCTACCTATAGCGGTCCCCTCGGCAATGAGCAGTTCTTC.

The sample holds many counts of this clonotype. This chain joins TRBV12-3 or TRBV12-4 and TRBJ2-5; no firm D call. This CDR3 region has 13 residues. Trimming took 1 base from V and 7 from J, leaving 10 bases between them. The CDR3 bases are TGTGCCAGCAGTTTAGGTCGGCTAGGGACCCAGTACTTC. It is translated as CASSLGRLGTQYF.

Only a few counts were recorded for this clonotype. The chain has TRBV10-3 and TRBJ2-2; perhaps TRBD1 as D (7 bases). This CDR3 has 13 amino acids. CDR1 is ENHRY, CDR2 SYGVKD, per germline. CDR3 nucleotides: TGTGCAGGGGGGACAGAGAACACCGGGGAGCTGTTTTTT. Translation: CAGGTENTGELFF.

The table lists this clonotype with many counts. The genes are TRBV7-2 and TRBJ2-1; 14 positions match TRBD2. This CDR3 is built from 17 residues. After removal of 4 bases from V and 8 bases from J, the junction contained 10 bases not matched to a gene. Germline assignment: CDR1 SGHTA and CDR2 FQGNSA. The CDR3 bases are TGTGCCAGCAGCTCACGACTAGCGGGAGGGCCCGCGGATGAGCAGTTCTTC. Protein product: CASSSRLAGGPADEQFF.

The sample holds a few counts of this clonotype. The chain couples TRBV2 to TRBJ2-5, with 10 bases lining up with TRBD1. The V gene end was trimmed by 7 bases and the J gene end by 4 bases; junction bases not matched to a gene: 3. This CDR3 is built from 13 residues. Looked up from germline, CDR1 is SNHLY and CDR2 is FYNNEI. The CDR3 DNA is TGTGCCAGCAAGGGACAGGGGACAGAGACCCAGTACTTC. Residues: CASKGQGTETQYF.

As for this clonotype: With a much larger clone just one base away, this may be a read error. Likely a read error: the CDR3 ends without its conserved phenylalanine or tryptophan. The genes are TRBV11-3 and TRBJ1-3, with no clear D. Germline CDR1 and CDR2: SGHNT and YENEEA. CDR3 length equals 13 residues. Trimming stripped 1 base from V and 4 bases from J, with 5 bases between. The CDR3 protein is CASSLVSGNTIYS. Written as DNA, the CDR3 is TGTGCCAGCAGCTTAGTATCGGGAAACACCATATATTCT.

This chain links TRBV11-2 with TRBJ1-3; D possibly corresponds to TRBD1 (5 bases). CDR3 length: 16 residues. V dropped 4 bases and J dropped 0 bases, with 13 bases sitting between them. Germline CDR1 SGHAT, CDR2 FQNNGV. The CDR3 DNA follows: TGTGCCAGCAGCTCCATTGGACATTCCTCTGGAAACACCATATATTTT. It is translated as CASSSIGHSSGNTIYF.